The 22 T cell receptor beta chains below come from one sample, sequenced in a study of cytomegalovirus exposure and HLA in healthy donors. TCRdb's copy holds only in-frame clones and misses some; the assay was immunoSEQ multiplex PCR. The sample includes 95,000 to 150,000 clones, 85% to 90% of them seen just once. Sequences were obtained from PBMCs. The receptor set was obtained from a woman between 18 and 29 years old in good health and CMV-seronegative.

This chain connects TRBV6-5 to TRBJ2-7; 11 nucleotides line up with TRBD2. Germline CDR1 reads MNHEY; CDR2 reads SVGAGI. The V and J ends lost 6 bases and 7 bases, in that order; junction bases with no gene match: 8. This CDR3 comprises 14 residues. This CDR3 reads CASRLTSGNREQYF. CDR3 DNA: TGTGCCAGCAGACTGACTAGCGGGAATCGGGAGCAGTACTTC.

The chain joins TRBV5-1 to TRBJ1-6; 11 bases agree with TRBD1. The CDR3 is made up of 15 amino acids. Trimming took 4 bases from V and 10 from J; bases not matched to a gene: 7. Germline CDR1 and CDR2: SGHRS and YFSETQ. The CDR3 here is CASSKDRGLGSPLHF. The CDR3, as DNA: TGCGCCAGCAGCAAGGACAGGGGGCTAGGATCACCCCTCCACTTT.

The chain uses TRBV2 and TRBJ2-6, with TRBD1 matching 7 bases. Germline CDR1 is SNHLY and CDR2 is FYNNEI. With V trimmed by 5 bases and J by 4 bases, 5 bases remained unmatched. The length of the CDR3 is 15 residues. CDR3 in amino acids: CASSLTGSGANVLTF. The CDR3 nucleotides read TGTGCCAGCAGTCTGACAGGGTCGGGGGCCAACGTCCTGACTTTC.

This clone was observed once. The chain carries TRBV4-2 and TRBJ2-3; 10 nucleotides match TRBD2. The V segment lost 0 bases and the J segment 1 base; nucleotides outside the gene matches: 1. The germline CDR1 and CDR2 sequences are LGHNA and YNFKEQ. The CDR3 extends over 16 amino acids. As DNA, the CDR3 is TGTGCCAGCAGCCAAGAGAGCGGGAGGGGCACAGATACGCAGTATTTT. As protein: CASSQESGRGTDTQYF.

As to this clone: At one of its ends the junction is not consistent with the germline gene, which may arise from a read error. This chain links TRBV13 with TRBJ2-7; 7 nucleotides match TRBD2. This CDR3 is built from 16 residues. CDR1 is PRHDT and CDR2 is FYEKMQ in the germline V gene (reference sequence). The CDR3 DNA reads as TGTGCCAGCAGCCTAGGGAGCGGGGCCCGCACCTACGAGCAGTACTTC. Protein product: CASSLGSGARTYEQYF.

CDR3 nucleotide sequence: TGCGCCAGCAGCTACGGACTAGCGGGGGGCCGCAACACAGATACGCAGTATTTT. Residues: CASSYGLAGGRNTDTQYF. The chain has TRBV5-1 and TRBJ2-3; 14 nucleotides line up with TRBD2. Per the germline V gene, CDR1 is SGHRS and CDR2 is YFSETQ. The CDR3 is made up of 18 amino acids. V lost 3 bases and J lost 2; bases outside the gene matches: 8.

The J gene is TRBJ2-1, the V gene TRBV6-5, with 9 bases lining up with TRBD2. The CDR3 totals 14 residues. CDR1 and CDR2 from the germline V gene are MNHEY and SVGAGI. With 4 bases clipped from V and 10 bases from J, the junction kept 8 bases outside the gene matches. Written as DNA, the CDR3 is TGTGCCAGCAGTTTCGGAAGGCTAGCGGGAGAGCAGTTCTTC. The encoded protein is CASSFGRLAGEQFF.

V gene TRBV6-5 combines with J gene TRBJ2-7; TRBD1 is a possible D gene (6 bases). V lost 6 bases to trimming and J lost 0 bases, with 12 bases between them. CDR1 is MNHEY, CDR2 SVGAGI, per germline. CDR3 length equals 14 residues. CDR3 in DNA: TGTGCCAGCAGAGGGAAACAGGGCTCCTACGAGCAGTACTTC. Encoded protein: CASRGKQGSYEQYF.

V usage is TRBV7-6 and J usage is TRBJ1-5; 9 bases line up with TRBD1. The CDR3 covers 18 residues. Germline CDR1 is SGHVS and CDR2 is FNYEAQ. The V and J ends lost 3 bases and 1 base, in that order; junction bases with no gene match: 10. CDR3 bases: TGTGCCAGCAGCTTCAAAGGACAGGGGATTGGGAGCAATCAGCCCCAGCATTTT. Its translation: CASSFKGQGIGSNQPQHF.

This chain uses TRBV6-5 with TRBJ2-2; D remains ambiguous. The CDR3 is made up of 15 amino acids. CDR1 is MNHEY and CDR2 is SVGAGI in the germline V gene. V lost 6 bases to trimming and J lost 3 bases, with 14 bases between them. CDR3 protein: CASRSNALYTGELFF. The CDR3, as DNA: TGTGCCAGCAGGTCCAACGCACTATACACCGGGGAGCTGTTTTTT.

The CDR3 protein is CAISESPTGELFF. CDR3 coding DNA: TGTGCCATCAGTGAGTCTCCGACCGGGGAGCTGTTTTTT. The rearrangement joins TRBV10-3 to TRBJ2-2; D is undetermined. Germline values: CDR1 ENHRY, CDR2 SYGVKD. The ends were cut back, 0 bases at V and 5 bases at J, with 4 bases in the middle. This CDR3 comprises 13 residues.

V is TRBV27 and J is TRBJ2-2, with 13 bases identical to TRBD2. Germline V gene sequence: CDR1 MNHEY, CDR2 SMNVEV (reference sequence). V was clipped by 2 bases and J by 7 bases; unmatched bases: 16. This CDR3 comprises 20 residues. CDR3 sequence: CASSLIVGFGTSGVYGELFF. CDR3 nucleotides: TGTGCCAGCAGTTTAATCGTTGGGTTCGGGACTAGCGGGGTCTACGGGGAGCTGTTTTTT.

This chain connects TRBV6-6 to TRBJ2-5; the match to TRBD1 covers 11 bases. The V gene's germline CDR1 is MNHNY and CDR2 SVGAGI (reference sequence). This CDR3 has 16 residues. The V gene end was trimmed by 0 bases and the J gene end by 3 bases; junction bases not matched to a gene: 3. DNA for the CDR3: TGTGCCAGCAGTTACTCGGGACAGGGGGTAAAAGAGACCCAGTACTTC. Residues: CASSYSGQGVKETQYF.

The genes are TRBV9 and TRBJ2-3; tentatively, D is TRBD1 (6 bases). CDR1 is SGDLS, CDR2 YYNGEE, per germline. With 0 bases removed from V and 2 bases from J, the gap between germline ends came to 10 bases. The CDR3 loop spans 15 amino acids. CDR3 residues: CASSVGDTLTDTQYF. CDR3 nucleotide sequence: TGTGCCAGCAGCGTAGGGGACACCCTCACAGATACGCAGTATTTT.

The CDR3 DNA reads TGCGCCAGCAGCCAAGTCAGGGGTACCTATGGCTACACCTTC. Translation gives CASSQVRGTYGYTF. This chain uses TRBV4-3 with TRBJ1-2, with TRBD1 as a possible D gene (6 bases). This CDR3 has 14 amino acids. V was cut by 1 base and J by 4 bases, with 10 bases left in between. Germline V lookup: CDR1 LGHNA, CDR2 YSLEER.

This sequence joins TRBV6-6 and TRBJ2-7; TRBD1 matches at 9 bases. V gave up 5 bases and J gave up 3 bases; unmatched junction bases: 8. Germline V gene lookup returns CDR1 MNHNY and CDR2 SVGAGI (reference sequence). This CDR3 is 15 amino acids long. CDR3 amino acids: CASSGRDRDFYEQYF. Written as DNA, the CDR3 is TGTGCCAGCAGTGGCCGGGACAGGGATTTCTACGAGCAGTACTTC.

Here the CDR3 reads CASSQDPMIKTEAFF. The CDR3 nucleotides read TGTGCCAGCAGCCAAGATCCTATGATAAAGACTGAAGCTTTCTTT. This chain uses TRBV4-2 with TRBJ1-1; no reliable D call. The CDR3 spans 15 residues. With 0 bases removed from V and 5 bases from J, the gap between germline ends came to 13 bases. Germline V gene data show CDR1 as LGHNA and CDR2 as YNFKEQ.

The chain is built from TRBV7-9 and TRBJ1-5; the D gene is possibly TRBD1 (5 bases). CDR1 is SEHNR and CDR2 is FQNEAQ in the germline V gene (reference sequence). The CDR3 consists of 15 residues. Trimming took 5 bases from V and 5 from J, leaving 16 bases between them. The CDR3 protein is CASSPDTRMDQPQHF. In nucleotides, the CDR3 is TGTGCCAGCAGCCCGGACACGAGAATGGATCAGCCCCAGCATTTT.

The chain uses TRBV27 and TRBJ1-1, with 7 bases that match TRBD1. The CDR3 covers 15 residues. Germline lookup yields CDR1 MNHEY and CDR2 SMNVEV (reference sequence). The junction had 6 bases not matched to a gene; V was cut back by 5 bases and J by 0 bases. CDR3 DNA: TGTGCCAGCAGTCCATTCAGGGGGTTGAACACTGAAGCTTTCTTT. It codes for CASSPFRGLNTEAFF.

The genes are TRBV10-1 and TRBJ2-7, with 15 bases fitting TRBD2. This CDR3 contains 16 residues. The V and J ends lost 8 bases and 3 bases, in that order; junction bases with no gene match: 8. The germline CDR1 and CDR2 sequences are WNHNN and SYGVQD (reference sequence). The CDR3 coding sequence is TGCGCCAGCTCGGGGACTAGCGGGAGGAATTTCTACGAGCAGTACTTC. This translates into CASSGTSGRNFYEQYF.

The chain has TRBV4-3 and TRBJ2-1, with 7 bases identical to TRBD2. The CDR3 consists of 16 residues. V was clipped by 4 bases and J by 0 bases; unmatched bases: 6. Germline loops: CDR1 LGHNA, CDR2 YSLEER. CDR3 residues: CASSLSGGSSYNEQFF. CDR3 bases: TGCGCCAGCAGCCTGTCCGGCGGGAGCTCCTACAATGAGCAGTTCTTC.

The V call is TRBV6-6, the J call TRBJ2-1, with D perhaps TRBD1 (5 bases). Per the germline V gene, CDR1 is MNHNY and CDR2 is SVGAGI (reference sequence). CDR3 size: 14 residues. Trimming left V 4 bases short and J 5 bases short, with 12 bases between. This chain's CDR3 is CASSSPGLDNEQFF. The CDR3 DNA follows: TGTGCCAGCAGTTCCCCAGGGTTGGACAATGAGCAGTTCTTC.